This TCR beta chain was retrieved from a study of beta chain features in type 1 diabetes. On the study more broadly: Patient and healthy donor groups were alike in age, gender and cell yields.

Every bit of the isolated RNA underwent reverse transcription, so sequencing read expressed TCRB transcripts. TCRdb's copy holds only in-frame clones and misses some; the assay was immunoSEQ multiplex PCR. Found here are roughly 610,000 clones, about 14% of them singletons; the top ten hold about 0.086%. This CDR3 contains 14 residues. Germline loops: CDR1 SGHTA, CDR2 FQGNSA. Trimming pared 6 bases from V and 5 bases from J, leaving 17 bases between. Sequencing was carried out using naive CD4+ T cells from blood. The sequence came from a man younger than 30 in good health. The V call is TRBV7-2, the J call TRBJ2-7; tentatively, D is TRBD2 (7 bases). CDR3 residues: CASRTGGGSHEQYF. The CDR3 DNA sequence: TGTGCCAGCAGGACGGGGGGCGGGAGCCACGAGCAGTACTTC.